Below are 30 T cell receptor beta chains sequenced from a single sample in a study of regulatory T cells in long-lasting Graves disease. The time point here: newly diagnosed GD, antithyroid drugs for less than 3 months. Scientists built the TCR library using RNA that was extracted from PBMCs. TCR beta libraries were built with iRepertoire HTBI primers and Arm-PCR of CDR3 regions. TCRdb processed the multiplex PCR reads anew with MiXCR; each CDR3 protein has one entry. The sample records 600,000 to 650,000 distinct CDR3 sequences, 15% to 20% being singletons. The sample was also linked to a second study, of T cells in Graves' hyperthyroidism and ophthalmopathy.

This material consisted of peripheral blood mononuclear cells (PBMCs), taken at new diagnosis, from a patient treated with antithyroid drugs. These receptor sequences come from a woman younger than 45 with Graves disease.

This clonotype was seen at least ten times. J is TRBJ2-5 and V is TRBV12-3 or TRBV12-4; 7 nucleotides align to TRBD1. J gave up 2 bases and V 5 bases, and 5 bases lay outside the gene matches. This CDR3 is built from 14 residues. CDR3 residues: CASSPRTGQETQYF. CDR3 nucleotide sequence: TGTGCCAGCAGTCCTCGGACAGGACAAGAGACCCAGTACTTC.

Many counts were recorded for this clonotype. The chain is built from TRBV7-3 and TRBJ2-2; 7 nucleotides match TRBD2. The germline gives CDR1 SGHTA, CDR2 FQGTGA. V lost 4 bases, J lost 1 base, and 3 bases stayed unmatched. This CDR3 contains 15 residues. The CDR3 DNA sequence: TGTGCCAGCAGCTACTCTAGCGGGAACACCGGGGAGCTGTTTTTT. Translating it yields CASSYSSGNTGELFF.

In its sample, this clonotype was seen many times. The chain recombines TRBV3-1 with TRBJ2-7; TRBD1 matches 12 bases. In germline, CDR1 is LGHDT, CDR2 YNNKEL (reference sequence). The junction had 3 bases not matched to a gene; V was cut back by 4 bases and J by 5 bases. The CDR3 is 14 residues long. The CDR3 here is CASSRGQGAHEQYF. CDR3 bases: TGTGCCAGCAGCCGGGGACAGGGGGCCCACGAGCAGTACTTC.

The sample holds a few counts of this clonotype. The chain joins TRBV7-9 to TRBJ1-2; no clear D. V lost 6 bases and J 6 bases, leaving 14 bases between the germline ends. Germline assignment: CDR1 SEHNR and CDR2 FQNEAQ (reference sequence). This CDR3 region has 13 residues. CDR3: CASSTALGNGYTF. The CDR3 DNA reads TGTGCCAGCAGTACAGCTCTGGGGAATGGCTACACCTTC.

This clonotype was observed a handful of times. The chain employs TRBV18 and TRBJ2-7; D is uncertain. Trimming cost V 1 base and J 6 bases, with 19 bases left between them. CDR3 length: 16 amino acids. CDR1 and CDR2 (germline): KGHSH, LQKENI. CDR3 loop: CASSPLRIVDRTEQYF. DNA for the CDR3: TGTGCCAGCTCACCACTTAGGATTGTAGATAGGACCGAGCAGTACTTC. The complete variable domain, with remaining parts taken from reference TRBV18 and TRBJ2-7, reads NAGVMQNPRHLVRRRGQEARLRCSPMKGHSHVYWYRQLPEEGLKFMVYLQKENIIDESGMPKERFSAEFPKEGPSILRIQQVVRGDSAAYFCASSPLRIVDRTEQYFGPGTRLTVT.

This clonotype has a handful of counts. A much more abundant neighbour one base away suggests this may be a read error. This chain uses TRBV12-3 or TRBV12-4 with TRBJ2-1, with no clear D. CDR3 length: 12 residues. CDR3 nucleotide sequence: TGTGCCAGCAGCCCGGCGGTGAATGAGCAGTCCTTC. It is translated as CASSPAVNEQSF.

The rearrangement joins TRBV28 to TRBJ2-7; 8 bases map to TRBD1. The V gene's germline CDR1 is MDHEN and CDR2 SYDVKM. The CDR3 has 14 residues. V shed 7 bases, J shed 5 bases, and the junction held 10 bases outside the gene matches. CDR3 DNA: TGTGCCAGCAACGTAGGGGACAGGCTGGACGAGCAGTACTTC. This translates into CASNVGDRLDEQYF.

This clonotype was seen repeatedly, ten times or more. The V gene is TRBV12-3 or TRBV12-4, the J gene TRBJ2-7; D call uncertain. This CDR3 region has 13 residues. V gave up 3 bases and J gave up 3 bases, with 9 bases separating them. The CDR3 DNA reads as TGTGCCAGCAGTTTCGGCAGAGTCTACGAGCAGTACTTC. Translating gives CASSFGRVYEQYF.

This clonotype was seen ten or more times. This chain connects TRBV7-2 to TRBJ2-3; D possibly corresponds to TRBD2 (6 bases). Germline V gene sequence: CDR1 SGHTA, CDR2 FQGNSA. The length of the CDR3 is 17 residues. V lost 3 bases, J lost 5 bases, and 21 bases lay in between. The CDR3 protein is CASSFRTSRGGGDTQYF. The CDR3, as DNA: TGTGCCAGCAGCTTCCGCACTAGTCGGGGAGGAGGAGATACGCAGTATTTT.

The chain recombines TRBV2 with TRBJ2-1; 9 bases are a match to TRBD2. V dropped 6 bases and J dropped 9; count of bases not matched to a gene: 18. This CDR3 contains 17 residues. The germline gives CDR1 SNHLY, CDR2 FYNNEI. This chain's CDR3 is CASSVTPTSGLVGEQFF. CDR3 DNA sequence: TGTGCCAGCAGCGTCACCCCGACTAGCGGTCTGGTCGGTGAGCAGTTCTTC.

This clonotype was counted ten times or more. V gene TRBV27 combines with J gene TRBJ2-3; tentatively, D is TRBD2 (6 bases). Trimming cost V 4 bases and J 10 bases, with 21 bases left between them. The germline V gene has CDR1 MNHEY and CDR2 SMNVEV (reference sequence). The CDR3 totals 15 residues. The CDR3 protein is CASSSLSSLAVSQYF. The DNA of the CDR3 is TGTGCCAGCAGTTCCCTAAGTTCGTTAGCGGTATCGCAGTATTTT.

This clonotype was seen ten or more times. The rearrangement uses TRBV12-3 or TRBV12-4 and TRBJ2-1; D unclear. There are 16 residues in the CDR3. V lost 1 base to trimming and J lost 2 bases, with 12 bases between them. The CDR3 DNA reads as TGTGCCAGCAGTTTAGGACCTAGAGCCACCTACAATGAGCAGTTCTTC. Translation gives CASSLGPRATYNEQFF.

The CDR3 sequence is CASTNGGYSYNEQFF. The CDR3 DNA sequence: TGTGCCAGCACGAATGGCGGATACTCCTACAATGAGCAGTTCTTC. This chain joins TRBV27 and TRBJ2-1; D call uncertain. With 7 bases removed from V and 0 bases from J, the gap between germline ends came to 13 bases. Germline V gene lookup returns CDR1 MNHEY and CDR2 SMNVEV (reference sequence). There are 15 residues in the CDR3.

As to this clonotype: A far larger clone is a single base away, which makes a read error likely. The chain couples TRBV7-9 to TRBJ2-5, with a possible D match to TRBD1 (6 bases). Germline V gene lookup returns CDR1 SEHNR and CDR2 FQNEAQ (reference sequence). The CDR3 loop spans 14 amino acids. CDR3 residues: CTSSYTGSWETQYF. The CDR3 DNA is TGTACCAGCAGTTACACAGGGAGTTGGGAGACCCAGTACTTC. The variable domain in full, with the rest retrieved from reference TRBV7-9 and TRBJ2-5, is DTGVSQNPRHKITKRGQNVTFRCDPISEHNRLYWYRQTLGQGPEFLTYFQNEAQLEKSRLLSDRFSAERPKGSFSTLEIQRTEQGDSAMYLCTSSYTGSWETQYFGPGTRLLVL.

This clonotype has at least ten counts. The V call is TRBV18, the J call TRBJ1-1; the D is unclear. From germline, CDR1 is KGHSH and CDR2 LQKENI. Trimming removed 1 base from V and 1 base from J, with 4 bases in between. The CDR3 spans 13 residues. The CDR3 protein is CASSPQKNTEAFF. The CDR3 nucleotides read TGTGCCAGCTCACCACAGAAGAACACTGAAGCTTTCTTT.

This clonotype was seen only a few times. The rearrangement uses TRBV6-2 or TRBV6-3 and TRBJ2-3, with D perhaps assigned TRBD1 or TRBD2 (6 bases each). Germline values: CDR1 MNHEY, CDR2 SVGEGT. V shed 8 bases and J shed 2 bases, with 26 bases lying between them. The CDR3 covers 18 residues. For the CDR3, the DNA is TGTGCCAGCCGGCTCGGTGGTGGCGGAGGGGGTTACACAGATACGCAGTATTTT. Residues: CASRLGGGGGGYTDTQYF.

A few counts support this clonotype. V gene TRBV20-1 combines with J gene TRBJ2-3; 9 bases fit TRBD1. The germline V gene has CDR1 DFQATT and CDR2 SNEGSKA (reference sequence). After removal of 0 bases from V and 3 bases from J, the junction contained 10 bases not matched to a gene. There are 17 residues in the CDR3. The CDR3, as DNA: TGCAGTGCTAGAGATCTCCGTCGGACAGGGGTAACAGATACGCAGTATTTT. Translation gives CSARDLRRTGVTDTQYF.

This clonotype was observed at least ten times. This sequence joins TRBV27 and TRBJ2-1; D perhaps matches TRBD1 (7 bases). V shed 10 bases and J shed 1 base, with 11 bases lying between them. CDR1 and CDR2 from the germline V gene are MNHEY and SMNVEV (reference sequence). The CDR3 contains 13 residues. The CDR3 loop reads CAISGGSYNEQFF. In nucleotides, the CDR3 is TGTGCCATCTCAGGGGGGTCCTACAATGAGCAGTTCTTC.

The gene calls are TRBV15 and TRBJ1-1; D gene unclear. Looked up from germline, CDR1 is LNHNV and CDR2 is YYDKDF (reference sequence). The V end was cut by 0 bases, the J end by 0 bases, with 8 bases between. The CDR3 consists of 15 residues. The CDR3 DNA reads TGTGCCACCAGCAGAGATCTGGGCCTGAACACTGAAGCTTTCTTT. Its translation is CATSRDLGLNTEAFF.

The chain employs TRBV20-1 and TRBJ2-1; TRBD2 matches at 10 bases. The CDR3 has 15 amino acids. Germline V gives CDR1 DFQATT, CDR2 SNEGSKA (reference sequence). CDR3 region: CGGGSLAGVLGEQFF. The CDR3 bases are TGCGGTGGGGGTTCGCTAGCGGGAGTTTTAGGTGAGCAGTTCTTC.

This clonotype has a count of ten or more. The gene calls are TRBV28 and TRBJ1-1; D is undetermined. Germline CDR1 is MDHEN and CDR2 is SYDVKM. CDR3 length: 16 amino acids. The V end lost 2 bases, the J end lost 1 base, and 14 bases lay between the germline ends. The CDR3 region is CASSLKGTRKNTEAFF. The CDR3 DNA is TGTGCCAGCAGTTTAAAGGGAACCCGTAAGAACACTGAAGCTTTCTTT.

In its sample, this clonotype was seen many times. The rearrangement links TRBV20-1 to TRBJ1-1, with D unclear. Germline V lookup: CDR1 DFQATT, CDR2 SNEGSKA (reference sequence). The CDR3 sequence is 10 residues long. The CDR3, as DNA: TGCACTACGGGTAGAACTGAAGCTTTCTTT. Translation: CTTGRTEAFF.

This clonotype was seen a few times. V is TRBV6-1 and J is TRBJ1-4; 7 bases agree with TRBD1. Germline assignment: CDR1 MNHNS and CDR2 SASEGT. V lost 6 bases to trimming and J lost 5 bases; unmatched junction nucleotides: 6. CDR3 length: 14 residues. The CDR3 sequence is CASRFDRENEKLFF. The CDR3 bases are TGTGCCAGCAGATTCGACAGGGAGAATGAAAAACTGTTTTTT.

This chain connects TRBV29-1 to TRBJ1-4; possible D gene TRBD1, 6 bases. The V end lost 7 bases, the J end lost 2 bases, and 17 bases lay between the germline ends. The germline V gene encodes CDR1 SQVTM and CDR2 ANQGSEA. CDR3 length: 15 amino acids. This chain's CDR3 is CSAAPQGSTNEKLFF. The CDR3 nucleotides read TGCAGCGCTGCACCCCAGGGGAGTACTAATGAAAAACTGTTTTTT.

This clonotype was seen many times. The CDR3 DNA follows: TGTGCCAGCAGCCCCGGGGGGGAGACCCAGTACTTC. This encodes CASSPGGETQYF. The J gene is TRBJ2-5, the V gene TRBV18; TRBD2 matches at 7 bases. The trim removed 8 bases at V and 5 bases at J, leaving 5 bases unmatched. The germline CDR1 and CDR2 sequences are KGHSH and LQKENI. The CDR3 has 12 amino acids.

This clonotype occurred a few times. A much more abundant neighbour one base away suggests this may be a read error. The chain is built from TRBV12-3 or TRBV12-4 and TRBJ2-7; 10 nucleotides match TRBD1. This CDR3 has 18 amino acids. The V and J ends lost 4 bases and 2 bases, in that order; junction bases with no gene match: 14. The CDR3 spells CASSSRLPGTGAAYEQYF. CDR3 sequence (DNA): TGTGCCAGCAGTTCACGACTACCCGGGACAGGGGCGGCCTACGAGCAGTACTTC.

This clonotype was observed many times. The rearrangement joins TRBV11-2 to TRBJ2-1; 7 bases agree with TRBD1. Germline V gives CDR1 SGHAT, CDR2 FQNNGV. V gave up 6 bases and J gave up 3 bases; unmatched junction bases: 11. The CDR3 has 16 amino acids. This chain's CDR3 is CASRGEGATIYNEQFF. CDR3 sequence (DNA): TGTGCCAGCAGGGGTGAGGGGGCGACTATCTACAATGAGCAGTTCTTC.

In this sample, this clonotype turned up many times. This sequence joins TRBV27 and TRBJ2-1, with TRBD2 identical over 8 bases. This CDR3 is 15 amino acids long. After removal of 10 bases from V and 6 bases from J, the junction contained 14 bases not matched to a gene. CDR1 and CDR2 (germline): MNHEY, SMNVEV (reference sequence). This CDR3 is CATLSLAGRLNEQFF. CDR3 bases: TGTGCCACCCTCTCCCTAGCGGGCCGTCTCAATGAGCAGTTCTTC.

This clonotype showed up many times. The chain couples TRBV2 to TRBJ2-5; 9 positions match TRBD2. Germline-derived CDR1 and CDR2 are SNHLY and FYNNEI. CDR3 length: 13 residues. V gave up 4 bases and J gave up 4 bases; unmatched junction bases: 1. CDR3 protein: CASSGLAAETQYF. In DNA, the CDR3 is TGTGCCAGCAGTGGACTAGCGGCAGAGACCCAGTACTTC.

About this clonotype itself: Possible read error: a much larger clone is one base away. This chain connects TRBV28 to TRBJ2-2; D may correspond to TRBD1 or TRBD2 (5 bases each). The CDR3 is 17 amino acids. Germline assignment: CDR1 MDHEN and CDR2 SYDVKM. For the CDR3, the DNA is TGTGCCAGCATCTCCTCCGTCGGTGGGGGTCACACCGGGGAGCTGTCTTTT. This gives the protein CASISSVGGGHTGELSF.